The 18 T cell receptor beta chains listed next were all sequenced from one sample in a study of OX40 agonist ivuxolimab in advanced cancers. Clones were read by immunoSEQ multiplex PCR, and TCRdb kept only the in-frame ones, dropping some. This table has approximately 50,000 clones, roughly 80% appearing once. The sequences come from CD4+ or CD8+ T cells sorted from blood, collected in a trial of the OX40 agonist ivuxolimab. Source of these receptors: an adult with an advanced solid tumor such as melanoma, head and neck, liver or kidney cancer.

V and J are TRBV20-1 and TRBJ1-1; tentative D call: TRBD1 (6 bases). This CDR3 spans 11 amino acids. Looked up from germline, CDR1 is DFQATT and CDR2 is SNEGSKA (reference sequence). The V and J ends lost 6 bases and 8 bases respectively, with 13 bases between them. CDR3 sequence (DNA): TGCAGTGCCTTCCCCGACAGGGAAGCTTTCTTT. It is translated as CSAFPDREAFF.

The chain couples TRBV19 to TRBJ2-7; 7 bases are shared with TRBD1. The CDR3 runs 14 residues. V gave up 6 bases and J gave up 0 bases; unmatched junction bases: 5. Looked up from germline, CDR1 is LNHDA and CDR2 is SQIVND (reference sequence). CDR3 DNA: TGTGCCAGTAGCGAGACAGGGAGCTCCTACGAGCAGTACTTC. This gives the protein CASSETGSSYEQYF.

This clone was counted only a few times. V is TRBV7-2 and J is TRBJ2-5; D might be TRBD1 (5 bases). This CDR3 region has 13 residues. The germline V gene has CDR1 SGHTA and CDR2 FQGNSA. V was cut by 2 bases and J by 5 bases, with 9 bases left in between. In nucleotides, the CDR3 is TGTGCCAGCAGCTTACAGGGCAGGGAGACCCAGTACTTC. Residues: CASSLQGRETQYF.

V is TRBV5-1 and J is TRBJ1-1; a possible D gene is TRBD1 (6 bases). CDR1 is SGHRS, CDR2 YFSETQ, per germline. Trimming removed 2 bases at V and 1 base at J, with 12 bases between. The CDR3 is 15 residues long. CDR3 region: CASSFARTANTEAFF. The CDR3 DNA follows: TGCGCCAGCAGCTTCGCAAGGACAGCGAACACTGAAGCTTTCTTT.

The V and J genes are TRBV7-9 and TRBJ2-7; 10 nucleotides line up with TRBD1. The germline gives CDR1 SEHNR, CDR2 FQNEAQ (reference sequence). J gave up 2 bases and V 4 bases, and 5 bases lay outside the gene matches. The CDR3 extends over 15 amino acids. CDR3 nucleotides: TGTGCCAGCAGCTCCCCCGGGACAGGGGCCTACGAGCAGTACTTC. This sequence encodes CASSSPGTGAYEQYF. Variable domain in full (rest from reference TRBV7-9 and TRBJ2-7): DTGVSQNPRHKITKRGQNVTFRCDPISEHNRLYWYRQTLGQGPEFLTYFQNEAQLEKSRLLSDRFSAERPKGSFSTLEIQRTEQGDSAMYLCASSSPGTGAYEQYFGPGTRLTVT.

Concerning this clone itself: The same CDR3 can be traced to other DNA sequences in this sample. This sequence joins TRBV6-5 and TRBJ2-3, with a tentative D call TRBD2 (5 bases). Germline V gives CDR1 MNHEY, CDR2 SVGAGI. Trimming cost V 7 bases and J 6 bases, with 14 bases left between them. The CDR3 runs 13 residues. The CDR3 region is CASNPPGSDTQYF. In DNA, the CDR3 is TGTGCCAGCAACCCGCCGGGGTCTGATACGCAGTATTTT.

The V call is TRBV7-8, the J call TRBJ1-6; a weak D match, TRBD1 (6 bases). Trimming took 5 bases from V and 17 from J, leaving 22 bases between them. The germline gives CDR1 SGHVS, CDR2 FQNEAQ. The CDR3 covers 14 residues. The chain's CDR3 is CASSLTGKQGIVHF. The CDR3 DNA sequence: TGTGCCAGCAGCCTCACCGGAAAACAGGGTATCGTCCACTTT.

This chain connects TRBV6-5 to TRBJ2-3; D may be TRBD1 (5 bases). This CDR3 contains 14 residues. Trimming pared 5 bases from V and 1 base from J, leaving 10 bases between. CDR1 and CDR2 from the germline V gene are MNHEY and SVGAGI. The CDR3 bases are TGTGCCAGCAGTCCCCCGACAGGCACAGATACGCAGTATTTT. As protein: CASSPPTGTDTQYF.

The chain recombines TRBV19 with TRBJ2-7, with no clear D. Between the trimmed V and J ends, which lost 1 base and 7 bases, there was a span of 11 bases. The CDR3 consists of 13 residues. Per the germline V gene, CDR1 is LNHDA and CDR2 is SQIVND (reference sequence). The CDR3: CASSIGGPTEQYF. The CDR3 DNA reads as TGTGCCAGTAGTATAGGTGGACCCACGGAGCAGTACTTC.

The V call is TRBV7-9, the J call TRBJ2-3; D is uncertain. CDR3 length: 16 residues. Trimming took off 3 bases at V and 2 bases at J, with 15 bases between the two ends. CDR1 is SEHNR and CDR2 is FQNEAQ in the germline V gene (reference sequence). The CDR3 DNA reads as TGTGCCAGCAGCTTTAGGCTGGGGTCCCCCACAGATACGCAGTATTTT. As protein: CASSFRLGSPTDTQYF.

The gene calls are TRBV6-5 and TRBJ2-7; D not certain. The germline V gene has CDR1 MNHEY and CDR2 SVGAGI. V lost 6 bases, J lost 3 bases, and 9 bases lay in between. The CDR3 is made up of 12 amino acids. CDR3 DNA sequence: TGTGCCAGCAGACCCCCCGGCTACGAGCAGTACTTC. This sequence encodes CASRPPGYEQYF.

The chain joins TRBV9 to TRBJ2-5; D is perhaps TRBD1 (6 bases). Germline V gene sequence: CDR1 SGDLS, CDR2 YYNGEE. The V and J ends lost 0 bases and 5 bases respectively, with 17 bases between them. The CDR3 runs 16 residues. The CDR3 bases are TGTGCCAGCAGCGTAGACGTGGGGGCCGAGTGGGAGACCCAGTACTTC. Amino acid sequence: CASSVDVGAEWETQYF.

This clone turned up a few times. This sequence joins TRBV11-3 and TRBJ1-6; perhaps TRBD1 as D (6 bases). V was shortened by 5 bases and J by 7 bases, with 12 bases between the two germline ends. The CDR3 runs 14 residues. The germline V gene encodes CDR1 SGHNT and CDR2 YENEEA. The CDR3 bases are TGTGCCAGCAGCCCCCGACAGGCCAATTCACCCCTCCACTTT. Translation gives CASSPRQANSPLHF.

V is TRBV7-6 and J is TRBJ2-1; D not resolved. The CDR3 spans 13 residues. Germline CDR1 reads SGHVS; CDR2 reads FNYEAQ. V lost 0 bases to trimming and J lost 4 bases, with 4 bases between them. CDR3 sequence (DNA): TGTGCCAGCAGCTTAGCACGGTACAATGAGCAGTTCTTC. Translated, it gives CASSLARYNEQFF.

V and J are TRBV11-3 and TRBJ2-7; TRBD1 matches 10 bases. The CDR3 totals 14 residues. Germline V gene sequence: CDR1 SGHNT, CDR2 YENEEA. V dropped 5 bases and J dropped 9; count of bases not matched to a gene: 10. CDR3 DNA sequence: TGTGCCAGCAGCCCTAGGGCGACAGGGGGCGGGCAGTACTTC. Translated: CASSPRATGGGQYF.

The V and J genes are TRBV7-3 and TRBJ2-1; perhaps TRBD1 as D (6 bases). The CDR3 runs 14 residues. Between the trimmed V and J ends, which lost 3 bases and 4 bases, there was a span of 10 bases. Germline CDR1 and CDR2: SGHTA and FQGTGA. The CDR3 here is CASSLETGYNEQFF. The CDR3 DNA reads TGTGCCAGCAGCTTGGAGACAGGTTACAATGAGCAGTTCTTC. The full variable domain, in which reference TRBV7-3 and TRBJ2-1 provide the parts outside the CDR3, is GAGVSQTPSNKVTEKGKYVELRCDPISGHTALYWYRQSLGQGPEFLIYFQGTGAADDSGLPNDRFFAVRPEGSVSTLKIQRTERGDSAVYLCASSLETGYNEQFFGPGTRLTVL.

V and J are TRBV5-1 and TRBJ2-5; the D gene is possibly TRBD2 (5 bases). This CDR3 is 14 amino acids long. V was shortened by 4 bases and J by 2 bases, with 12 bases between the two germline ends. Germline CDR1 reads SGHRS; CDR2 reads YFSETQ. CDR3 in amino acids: CASSLGVVQETQYF. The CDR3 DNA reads TGCGCCAGCAGCCTCGGGGTAGTACAAGAGACCCAGTACTTC.

CDR3 sequence reads: CASSLDRPGGYNEQFF. Written as DNA, the CDR3 is TGTGCCAGCAGCTTAGACAGGCCGGGAGGCTACAATGAGCAGTTCTTC. The chain employs TRBV7-2 and TRBJ2-1, with 7 bases aligning to TRBD2. The germline V gene encodes CDR1 SGHTA and CDR2 FQGNSA. The CDR3 has 16 amino acids. J was trimmed by 3 bases and V by 1 base; bases with no gene match: 6.